This T cell receptor beta chain is drawn from a study of cytomegalovirus exposure and HLA in healthy donors (dated by TCRdb to the late 2010s). With respect to the entire study: According to a later analysis, one platform produced both the 100 to 150 validation repertoires and the roughly 660 repertoires of the first cohort. The study aimed to test whether signatures of past pathogen exposure could be identified by cataloging public T cell receptors. Along with the roughly 700-subject first cohort, a separate validation cohort of more than 90 different subjects was used. To predict cytomegalovirus infection status, the study combined high-throughput TCR immunosequencing, statistical association of individual TCRs with disease status, and machine learning. Paper-wide results and their limitations: According to the authors, the approach could potentially be generalized to other disease states and immunological phenotypes. Three of the identified cytomegalovirus-associated TCR beta chains were confirmed in vitro to be specific for cytomegalovirus antigens. The study gave a list of about 170 TCR beta chains associated with cytomegalovirus. Of the cluster scores, around 95% were above 0 in a later analysis, which found that TCRs clustered in the first cohort also tended to co-occur in the approximately 110 validation repertoires. All 120 or so repertoires were used to score co-occurrence in the validation cohort in a later analysis, because that analysis had no HLA typing for the cohort. Most TCR sequences were seen in very few donors, while some public TCRs were found in many individuals. Cytomegalovirus status was reported to be diagnosed by the classifier with high specificity and sensitivity in both the original and validation cohorts.

Donors formed part of the validation cohort, which comprised 120 subjects and was distinct from the first cohort of several hundred subjects. Turning to this clone: Its cognate antigen has yet to be identified. No base qualities exist here, and no much larger clone lies one base off it.

The method behind the library was the immunoSEQ multiplex PCR assay. Per the authors' processing: A statistical classification framework was built to diagnose cytomegalovirus status from the catalog of TCR beta chain sequences. The clones in this table, taken by TCRdb from immuneACCESS, are in-frame only. Not every clone is retained; where verified, under half of the shortfall comes from an unresolved V gene, and the cause of the rest is unknown. The DNA gave D and trimming, while V, J and clone size come from that table. This sample lists about 130,000 clones; about 91% were detected once. The ten largest make up over 8.5% of the sample. Its CDR3 holds 17 amino acids, cysteine through phenylalanine. Just CDR3 DNA is preserved here, 51 bases in frame from base 1. Germline trimming amounts to 1 base on V and 5 bases on J, with 8 as the count of junction bases outside the gene matches. Sequences SGHRS (CDR1) and YFSETQ (CDR2) are obtained from the germline V gene.

Sample: PBMCs. The TCR comes from a woman between 18 and 29 years old in good health and CMV-seropositive. The rearranged chain carries TRBV5-1 and TRBJ2-2, with 10 junctional bases fitting TRBD2. CDR3 sequence: CASSLQASGGYTGELFF. The DNA sequence follows: TGCGCCAGCAGCTTGCAGGCTAGCGGGGGATATACCGGGGAGCTGTTTTTT.